Reported below is one TCR beta chain. This sample stems from a study of blood T cell repertoires in COVID-19. Study-level information: Acute-phase and convalescent COVID-19 samples originated in the United States, Italy and Spain.

Authors' processing steps: Scientists estimated how many nucleated cells there were by amplifying reference gene primers. Libraries were prepared by immunoSEQ multiplex PCR; TCRdb keeps only in-frame clonotypes and omits some of them. V and J calls and clone size are as listed in that table; D and trimming were resolved from the DNA. This sample yields 55,000 to 75,000 clones, of which 65% to 90% are seen a single time; 3% to 3.5% belongs to the top ten. The specimen was peripheral blood. The receptor's source is a man over 45 with active COVID-19.

CDR3: CASRTGTGEYNEQFF. CDR3 nucleotides: TGTGCCAGCAGGACCGGGACAGGGGAATACAATGAGCAGTTCTTC. J is TRBJ2-1 and V is TRBV27; 10 bases line up with TRBD1. The CDR3 loop spans 15 amino acids. Germline V CDR1 and CDR2: MNHEY, SMNVEV (reference sequence). V gave up 6 bases and J gave up 4 bases; unmatched junction bases: 6.